The 21 T cell receptor beta chains reported below all come from one sample, sequenced in a study of blood T cell repertoires in COVID-19. Clones were read by immunoSEQ multiplex PCR, and TCRdb kept only the in-frame ones, dropping some. This sample has around 220,000 clones; 88% occur once, and the top ten carry under 2.5%. The sample comprised peripheral blood. These receptors came from a woman aged 40 to 50 who had recovered from COVID-19.

The chain links TRBV5-4 to TRBJ2-7; 11 nucleotides agree with TRBD2. V was clipped by 4 bases and J by 2 bases; unmatched bases: 5. The CDR3 has 15 residues. The germline V gene has CDR1 SGHNT and CDR2 YYREEE (reference sequence). In nucleotides, the CDR3 is TGTGCCAGCAGCGACGGGACTAGCGGACCCTACGAGCAGTACTTC. Translation gives CASSDGTSGPYEQYF.

The chain has TRBV7-9 and TRBJ1-4; D uncertain. CDR1 and CDR2 (germline): SEHNR, FQNEAQ (reference sequence). With 5 bases removed from V and 0 bases from J, the gap between germline ends came to 10 bases. CDR3 length: 15 amino acids. CDR3 loop: CASSPRSATNEKLFF. The DNA of the CDR3 is TGTGCCAGCAGCCCACGGTCTGCAACTAATGAAAAACTGTTTTTT.

The chain joins TRBV5-6 to TRBJ2-6; D remains ambiguous. Trimming took off 2 bases at V and 4 bases at J, with 10 bases between the two ends. The CDR3 runs 15 residues. CDR1 is SGHDT and CDR2 is YYEEEE in the germline V gene. CDR3 DNA sequence: TGTGCCAGCAGCTTCAGACAAACCGGGGCCAACGTCCTGACTTTC. Translating it yields CASSFRQTGANVLTF.

The J gene is TRBJ2-5, the V gene TRBV12-3 or TRBV12-4; TRBD2 might be the D (6 bases). This CDR3 region has 12 residues. V was trimmed by 6 bases and J by 9 bases, leaving 14 bases between them. The CDR3 sequence: CASSLSWGAQYF. The CDR3 DNA is TGTGCCAGCAGCCTATCATGGGGGGCCCAGTACTTC.

J is TRBJ2-7 and V is TRBV28; 10 positions match TRBD1. The germline V gene encodes CDR1 MDHEN and CDR2 SYDVKM. CDR3 size: 13 residues. The V segment lost 4 bases and the J segment 6 bases; nucleotides outside the gene matches: 3. This CDR3 is CASSSGQGREQYF. CDR3 coding DNA: TGTGCCAGCAGTTCGGGACAGGGGCGCGAGCAGTACTTC.

This chain joins TRBV27 and TRBJ2-1; 10 bases match TRBD2. The CDR3 has 20 residues. The V gene's germline CDR1 is MNHEY and CDR2 SMNVEV (reference sequence). V lost 5 bases to trimming and J lost 2 bases; unmatched junction nucleotides: 18. CDR3 residues: CASSPKLAGLPSIAYNEQFF. The CDR3 DNA follows: TGTGCCAGCAGTCCAAAACTAGCGGGACTACCTTCCATCGCCTACAATGAGCAGTTCTTC.

The chain employs TRBV6-1 and TRBJ1-5; no firm D call. The length of the CDR3 is 13 residues. Trimming removed 3 bases at V and 6 bases at J, with 9 bases between. CDR1 is MNHNS and CDR2 is SASEGT in the germline V gene. CDR3 coding DNA: TGTGCCAGCAGTGATTCTGTTTCTCAGCCCCAGCATTTT. Its translation is CASSDSVSQPQHF.

CDR3 sequence reads: CASSPGGQETQYF. CDR3 bases: TGCGCCAGCAGCCCGGGGGGTCAAGAGACCCAGTACTTC. The genes are TRBV5-1 and TRBJ2-5, with TRBD2 identical over 7 bases. With V trimmed by 4 bases and J by 2 bases, 2 bases remained unmatched. CDR3 length equals 13 residues. Germline values: CDR1 SGHRS, CDR2 YFSETQ.

V is TRBV18 and J is TRBJ2-7; TRBD1 matches 7 bases. Trimming cost V 4 bases and J 1 base; bases outside gene matches: 10. This CDR3 has 16 residues. Per germline, CDR1 KGHSH and CDR2 LQKENI. The CDR3 nucleotides are TGTGCCAGCTCACTCGCCGGGACAGCGAATTCCTACGAGCAGTACTTC. Translated, it gives CASSLAGTANSYEQYF.

This chain uses TRBV11-2 with TRBJ2-1, with TRBD2 matching over 15 bases. The junction had 5 bases not matched to a gene; V was cut back by 5 bases and J by 9 bases. Germline-derived CDR1 and CDR2 are SGHAT and FQNNGV. CDR3 size: 15 residues. CDR3 in amino acids: CASSPGTSGRIEQFF. The DNA for the CDR3 is TGTGCCAGCAGCCCGGGGACTAGCGGGAGGATTGAGCAGTTCTTC.

The rearrangement uses TRBV4-2 and TRBJ2-7; 8 nucleotides align to TRBD1. Germline trimming cut 1 base from V and 3 bases from J; bases unmatched to any gene: 5. Germline V gene sequence: CDR1 LGHNA, CDR2 YNFKEQ. This CDR3 spans 15 amino acids. The CDR3 spells CASSQVTGEIYEQYF. CDR3 DNA: TGTGCCAGCAGCCAAGTGACAGGGGAGATCTACGAGCAGTACTTC.

The genes are TRBV9 and TRBJ2-3; TRBD2 agrees at 14 bases. The CDR3 totals 16 residues. Germline V lookup: CDR1 SGDLS, CDR2 YYNGEE. The trim removed 4 bases at V and 3 bases at J, leaving 4 bases unmatched. CDR3 DNA sequence: TGTGCCAGCAGCTACGGGACTAGCGGGAGAACAGATACGCAGTATTTT. It encodes CASSYGTSGRTDTQYF.

The chain employs TRBV6-5 and TRBJ2-4; 7 bases agree with TRBD1. The V and J ends lost 2 bases and 5 bases, in that order; junction bases with no gene match: 0. CDR3 length: 13 amino acids. Germline V gene sequence: CDR1 MNHEY, CDR2 SVGAGI. The DNA of the CDR3 is TGTGCCAGCAGTTACGACAGGGAAAACATTCAGTACTTC. Its protein product is CASSYDRENIQYF.

J is TRBJ1-5 and V is TRBV19, with D maybe TRBD1 (5 bases). The V and J ends lost 6 bases and 3 bases respectively, with 12 bases between them. Germline-derived CDR1 and CDR2 are LNHDA and SQIVND (reference sequence). The CDR3 loop spans 14 amino acids. CDR3: CASSPRVINQPQHF. DNA of the CDR3: TGTGCCAGTAGCCCCAGGGTGATCAATCAGCCCCAGCATTTT.

The V call is TRBV2, the J call TRBJ2-2; possibly TRBD2 for D (6 bases). This CDR3 contains 14 residues. The germline V gene encodes CDR1 SNHLY and CDR2 FYNNEI. V was pared by 6 bases and J by 5 bases, with 13 bases between. The CDR3 region has the DNA TGTGCCAGCAGGGAGGGTTCGAGAACCGGGGAGCTGTTTTTT. Translated, it gives CASREGSRTGELFF.

The V call is TRBV7-2, the J call TRBJ2-3; TRBD2 aligns across 8 bases. This CDR3 spans 15 amino acids. CDR1 is SGHTA and CDR2 is FQGNSA in the germline V gene. Unmatched junction bases numbered 9, after V lost 5 bases and J lost 5 bases. The CDR3 sequence is CASSLTVLAGDTQYF. CDR3 nucleotides: TGTGCCAGCAGCCTTACTGTCCTAGCGGGAGATACGCAGTATTTT.

The genes are TRBV30 and TRBJ1-5; 8 nucleotides align to TRBD1. The germline V gene has CDR1 GTSNPN and CDR2 SVGIG (reference sequence). CDR3 size: 13 residues. Trimming took 2 bases from V and 6 from J; bases not matched to a gene: 3. The DNA of the CDR3 is TGTGCCTGGAGTACAGGGGGAGGTCAGCCCCAGCATTTT. This encodes CAWSTGGGQPQHF.

This chain links TRBV24-1 with TRBJ2-3, with D unresolved. This CDR3 comprises 14 residues. CDR1 and CDR2 from the germline V gene are KGHDR and SFDVKD. Trimming removed 7 bases from V and 0 bases from J, with 10 bases in between. For the CDR3, the DNA is TGTGCCACCAGCGAGGATATTAGCACAGATACGCAGTATTTT. Encoded protein: CATSEDISTDTQYF.

The chain employs TRBV4-1 and TRBJ2-1; 7 bases fit TRBD2. Trimming at V came to 0 bases and at J to 3 bases, leaving 11 bases not matched to a gene. This CDR3 has 18 amino acids. Germline CDR1 reads MGHRA; CDR2 reads YSYEKL. The CDR3 loop is CASSQEYFWRERYNEQFF. The CDR3 coding sequence is TGCGCCAGCAGCCAAGAATATTTCTGGCGGGAGCGCTACAATGAGCAGTTCTTC.

The chain is built from TRBV30 and TRBJ1-6; 7 bases are shared with TRBD1. V was pared by 5 bases and J by 5 bases, with 9 bases of the junction left unmatched. CDR3 size: 15 residues. CDR1 and CDR2 from the germline V gene are GTSNPN and SVGIG (reference sequence). The CDR3 loop is CAWAARGMNNSPLHF. The DNA of the CDR3 is TGTGCCTGGGCCGCCAGGGGGATGAATAATTCACCCCTCCACTTT. The full variable domain, in which reference TRBV30 and TRBJ1-6 provide the parts outside the CDR3, is SQTIHQWPATLVQPVGSPLSLECTVEGTSNPNLYWYRQAAGRGLQLLFYSVGIGQISSEVPQNLSASRPQDRQFILSSKKLLLSDSGFYLCAWAARGMNNSPLHFGNGTRLTVT.

This clone was detected once. This chain uses TRBV14 with TRBJ2-1; possible D gene TRBD1, 7 bases. This CDR3 is built from 16 residues. CDR1 and CDR2 (germline): SGHDN, FVKESK. The V gene lost 1 base and the J gene lost 3 bases, with 13 bases spanning the gap. The CDR3 DNA reads as TGTGCCAGCAGCCAAGTGGGGCAGGGGGGCTACAATGAGCAGTTCTTC. This codes for CASSQVGQGGYNEQFF.